Given below is one TCR beta chain in context. There is no known antigen for this receptor. The record has no base qualities; no much larger clone is one base away. One collaborating source in Seattle enrolled patients during active infection and followed them longitudinally through the course of disease. The collaborating institutions used their own protocols to collect whole blood in K2EDTA tubes. For TCRbeta analysis, collaborators shipped samples in one of three forms: frozen whole blood, isolated PBMCs, or DNA extracted from either of those sample types. The immunoSEQ Assay, a bias-controlled multiplex PCR, was used to amplify TCRbeta CDR3 regions from genomic DNA. In the authors' own workflow: The number of nucleated cells in each sample was estimated from the amplification of reference gene primers within the assay. To quantify the absolute abundance of each unique TCRbeta CDR3 rearrangement, sequence reads were collapsed and filtered. For each sample, productive Simpson clonality was calculated as the square root of Simpson's diversity index across productive rearrangements. TCRdb re-hosts the immuneACCESS table, in-frame sequences only. Its copies lack some clones; in the studies checked, an unresolved V gene accounts for under half of them, and the cause for the rest is not known. V, J and clone size reflect that table, while D and trimming were determined from the DNA. In this sample the table shows 250,000 to 300,000 clones, 75% to 90% of which occur a single time. Approximately 14% of the sample rests with the top ten.

This sample was taken from a study of blood T cell repertoires in COVID-19 (TCRdb year 2020). Regarding the study in general: Samples from collaborators originated in the United States, Italy and Spain and spanned both the acute and convalescent phases of COVID-19. The prospective study material was composed of cDNA or gDNA derived from T cells, B-cell-depleted T cells, or PBMCs. The dataset comprised deeply sampled blood TCRbeta repertoires from subjects exposed to, actively infected with, or recovered from COVID-19. A freely available public database, intended as a resource for researchers studying the immune response to SARS-CoV-2, is where the repertoires were released. Samples were obtained from the ongoing ImmuneRACE study (first 160 participants) and from roughly 1,300 subjects provided by 6 global collaborators. Nearly every sample came with metadata listing a de-identified subject ID, COVID-19 status, age in years and sex. Where available, HLA class I and class II types were taken from metadata supplied by the sample provider and were not determined by assay-based typing.

What the research found in general, with its limitations: How much clinical and demographic metadata was included differed by source and by participant, and the metadata was provided uncurated.

Sequencing used peripheral blood. The TCR originated in an older woman with COVID-19, enrolled during active disease.

The CDR3 reads as follows: CSGPRWVEAFF. At the DNA level, the sequence is TGCAGTGGCCCGCGGTGGGTTGAAGCTTTCTTT. The rearrangement joined TRBV20-1 to TRBJ1-1; the D gene cannot be resolved reliably. V is reduced by 7 bases and J by 7 bases, leaving a spacing of 13 bases between them. Based on the germline V gene (reference sequence), the CDR1 and CDR2 sequences are DFQATT and SNEGSKA. The CDR3 has 11 amino acids, counting the end cysteine and phenylalanine. Only the CDR3 DNA stays, 33 bases, in frame from base 1.